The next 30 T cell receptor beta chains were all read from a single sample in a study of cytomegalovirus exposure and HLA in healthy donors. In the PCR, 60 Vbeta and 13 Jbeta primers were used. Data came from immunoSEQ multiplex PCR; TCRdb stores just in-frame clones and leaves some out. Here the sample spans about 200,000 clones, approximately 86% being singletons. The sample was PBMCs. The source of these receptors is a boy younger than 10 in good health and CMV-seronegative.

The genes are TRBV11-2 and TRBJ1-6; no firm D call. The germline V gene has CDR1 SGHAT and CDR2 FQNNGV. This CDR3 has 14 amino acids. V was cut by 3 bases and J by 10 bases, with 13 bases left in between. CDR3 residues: CASSFGGSGSPLHF. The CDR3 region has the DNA TGTGCCAGCAGCTTTGGAGGGTCGGGATCACCCCTCCACTTT. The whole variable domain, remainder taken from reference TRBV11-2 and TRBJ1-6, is EAGVAQSPRYKIIEKRQSVAFWCNPISGHATLYWYQQILGQGPKLLIQFQNNGVVDDSQLPKDRFSAERLKGVDSTLKIQPAKLEDSAVYLCASSFGGSGSPLHFGNGTRLTVT.

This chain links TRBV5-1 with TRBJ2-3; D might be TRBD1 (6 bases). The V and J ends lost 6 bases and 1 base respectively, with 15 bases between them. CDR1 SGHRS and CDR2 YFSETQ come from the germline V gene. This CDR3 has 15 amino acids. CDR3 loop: CASITGIVGTDTQYF. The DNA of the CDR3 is TGCGCCAGCATCACAGGGATAGTTGGCACAGATACGCAGTATTTT.

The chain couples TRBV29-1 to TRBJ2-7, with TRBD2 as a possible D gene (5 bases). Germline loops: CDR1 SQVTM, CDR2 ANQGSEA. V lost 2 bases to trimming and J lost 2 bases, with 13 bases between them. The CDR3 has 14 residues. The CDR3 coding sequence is TGCAGCGTTGAACTCGGGGTCACCCCCTACGAGCAGTACTTC. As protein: CSVELGVTPYEQYF.

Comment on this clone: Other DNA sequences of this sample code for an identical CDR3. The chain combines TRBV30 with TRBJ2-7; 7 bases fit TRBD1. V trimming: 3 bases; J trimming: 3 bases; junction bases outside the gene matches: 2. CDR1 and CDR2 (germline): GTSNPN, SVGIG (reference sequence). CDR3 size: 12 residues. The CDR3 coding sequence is TGTGCCTGGAGCCCAGGGGGCTACGAGCAGTACTTC. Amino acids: CAWSPGGYEQYF.

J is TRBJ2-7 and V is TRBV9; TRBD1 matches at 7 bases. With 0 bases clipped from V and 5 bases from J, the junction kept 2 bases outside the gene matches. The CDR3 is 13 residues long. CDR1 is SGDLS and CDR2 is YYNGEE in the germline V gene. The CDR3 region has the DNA TGTGCCAGCAGCGTAGGGACAGGCAACGAGCAGTACTTC. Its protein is CASSVGTGNEQYF.

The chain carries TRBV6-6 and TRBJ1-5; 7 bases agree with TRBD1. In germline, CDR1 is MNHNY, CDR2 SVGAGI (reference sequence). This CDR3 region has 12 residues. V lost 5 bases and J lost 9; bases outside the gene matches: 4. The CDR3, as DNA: TGTGCCAGCAGTCCACAGGGGCCGCCCCAGCATTTT. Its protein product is CASSPQGPPQHF.

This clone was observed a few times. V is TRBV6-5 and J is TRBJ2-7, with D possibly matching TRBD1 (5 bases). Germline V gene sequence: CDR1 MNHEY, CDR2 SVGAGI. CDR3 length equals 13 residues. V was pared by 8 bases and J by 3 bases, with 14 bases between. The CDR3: CASSFDSNYEQYF. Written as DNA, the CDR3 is TGTGCCAGCTCTTTCGACAGTAACTACGAGCAGTACTTC.

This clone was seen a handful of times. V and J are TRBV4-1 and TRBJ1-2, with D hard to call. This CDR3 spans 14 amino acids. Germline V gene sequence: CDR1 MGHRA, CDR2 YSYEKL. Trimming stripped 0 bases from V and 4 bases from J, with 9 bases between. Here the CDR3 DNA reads TGCGCCAGCAGCCAAGATCTCAACACCTATGGCTACACCTTC. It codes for CASSQDLNTYGYTF.

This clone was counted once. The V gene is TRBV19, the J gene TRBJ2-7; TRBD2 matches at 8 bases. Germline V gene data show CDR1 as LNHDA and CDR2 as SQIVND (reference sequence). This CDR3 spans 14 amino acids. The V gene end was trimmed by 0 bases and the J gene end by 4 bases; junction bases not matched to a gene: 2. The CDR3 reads CASSIELAAYEQYF. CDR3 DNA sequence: TGTGCCAGTAGTATAGAACTAGCGGCTTACGAGCAGTACTTC.

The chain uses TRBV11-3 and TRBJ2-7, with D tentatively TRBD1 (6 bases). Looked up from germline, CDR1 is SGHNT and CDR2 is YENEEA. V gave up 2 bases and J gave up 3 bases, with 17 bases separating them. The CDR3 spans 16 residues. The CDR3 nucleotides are TGTGCCAGCAGCTTATTCATCACAGGGTTGGACTACGAGCAGTACTTC. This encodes CASSLFITGLDYEQYF.

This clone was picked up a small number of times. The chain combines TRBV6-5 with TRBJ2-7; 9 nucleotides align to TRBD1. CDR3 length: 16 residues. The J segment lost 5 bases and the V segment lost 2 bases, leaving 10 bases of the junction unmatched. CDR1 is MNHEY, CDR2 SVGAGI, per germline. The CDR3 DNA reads TGTGCCAGCAGTTACCCCCCGGGACAGGGACGCGACGAGCAGTACTTC. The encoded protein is CASSYPPGQGRDEQYF.

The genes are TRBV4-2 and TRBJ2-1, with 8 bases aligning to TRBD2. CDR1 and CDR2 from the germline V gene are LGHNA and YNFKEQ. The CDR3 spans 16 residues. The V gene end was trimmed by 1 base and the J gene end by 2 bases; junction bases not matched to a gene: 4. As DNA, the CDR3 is TGTGCCAGCAGCCAAGGGGGGCGGGAGGCCTACAATGAGCAGTTCTTC. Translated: CASSQGGREAYNEQFF.

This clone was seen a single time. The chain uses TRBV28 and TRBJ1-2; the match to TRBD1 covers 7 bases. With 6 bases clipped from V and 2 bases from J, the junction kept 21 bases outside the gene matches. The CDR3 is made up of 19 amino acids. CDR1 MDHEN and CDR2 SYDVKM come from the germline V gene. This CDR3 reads CASSTRDVWDSITNYGYTF. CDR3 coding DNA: TGTGCCAGCAGCACCCGGGACGTATGGGACAGTATAACCAACTATGGCTACACCTTC.

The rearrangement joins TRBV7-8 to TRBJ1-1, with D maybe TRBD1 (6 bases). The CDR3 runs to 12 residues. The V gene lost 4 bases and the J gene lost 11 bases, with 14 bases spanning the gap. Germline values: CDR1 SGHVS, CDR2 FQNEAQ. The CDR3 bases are TGTGCCAGCAGCTGGGTAGCAGGGGCTGCTTTCTTT. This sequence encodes CASSWVAGAAFF. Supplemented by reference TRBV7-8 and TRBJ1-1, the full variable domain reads GAGVSQSPRYKVAKRGQDVALRCDPISGHVSLFWYQQALGQGPEFLTYFQNEAQLDKSGLPSDRFFAERPEGSVSTLKIQRTQQEDSAVYLCASSWVAGAAFFGQGTRLTVV.

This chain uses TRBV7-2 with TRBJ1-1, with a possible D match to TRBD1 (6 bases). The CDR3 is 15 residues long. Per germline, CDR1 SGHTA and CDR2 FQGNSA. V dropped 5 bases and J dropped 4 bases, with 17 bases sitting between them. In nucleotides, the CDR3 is TGTGCCAGCAGCCCCCGGGGGGGCGGGGGCACTGAAGCTTTCTTT. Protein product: CASSPRGGGGTEAFF.

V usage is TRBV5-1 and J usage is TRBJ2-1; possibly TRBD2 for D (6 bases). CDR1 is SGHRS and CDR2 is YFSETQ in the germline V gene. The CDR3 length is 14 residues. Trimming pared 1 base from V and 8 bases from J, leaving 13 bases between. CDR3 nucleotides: TGCGCCAGCAGCTTGTGGGTATGGGAGGATGAGCAGTTCTTC. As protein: CASSLWVWEDEQFF.

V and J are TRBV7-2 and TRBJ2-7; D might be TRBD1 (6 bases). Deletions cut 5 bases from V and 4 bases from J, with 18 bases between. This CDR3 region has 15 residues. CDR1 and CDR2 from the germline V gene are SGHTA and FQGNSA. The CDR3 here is CASSPEPHRAYEQYF. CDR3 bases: TGTGCCAGCAGCCCCGAGCCACACAGGGCATACGAGCAGTACTTC.

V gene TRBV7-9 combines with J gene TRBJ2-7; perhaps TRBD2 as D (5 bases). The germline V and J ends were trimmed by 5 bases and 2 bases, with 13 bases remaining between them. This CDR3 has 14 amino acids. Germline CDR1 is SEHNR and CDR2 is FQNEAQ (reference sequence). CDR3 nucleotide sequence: TGTGCCAGCAGCCTCGCGGGCACAGCCTACGAGCAGTACTTC. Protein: CASSLAGTAYEQYF.

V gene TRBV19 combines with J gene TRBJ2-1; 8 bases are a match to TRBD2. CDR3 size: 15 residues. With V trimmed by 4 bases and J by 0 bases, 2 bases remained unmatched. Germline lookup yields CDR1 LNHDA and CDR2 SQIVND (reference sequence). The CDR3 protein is CASSTGTSSYNEQFF. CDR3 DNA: TGTGCCAGTAGTACCGGGACTAGCTCCTACAATGAGCAGTTCTTC.

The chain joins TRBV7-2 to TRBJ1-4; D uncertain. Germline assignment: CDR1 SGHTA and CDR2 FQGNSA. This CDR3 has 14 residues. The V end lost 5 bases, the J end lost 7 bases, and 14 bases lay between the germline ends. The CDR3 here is CASSVYAGGEKLFF. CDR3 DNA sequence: TGTGCCAGCAGCGTCTACGCAGGTGGTGAAAAACTGTTTTTT.

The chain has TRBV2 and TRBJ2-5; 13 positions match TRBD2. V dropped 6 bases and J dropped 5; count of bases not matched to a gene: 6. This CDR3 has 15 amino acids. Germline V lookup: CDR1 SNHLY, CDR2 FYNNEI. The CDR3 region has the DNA TGTGCCAGCAGGCGACTAGCGGGGGGTCGGGAGACCCAGTACTTC. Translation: CASRRLAGGRETQYF.

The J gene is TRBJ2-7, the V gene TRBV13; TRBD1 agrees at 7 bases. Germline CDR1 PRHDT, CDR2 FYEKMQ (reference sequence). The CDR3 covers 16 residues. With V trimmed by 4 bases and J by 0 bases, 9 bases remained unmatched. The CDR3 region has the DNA TGTGCCAGCAGCTCTCTAGGGGCAGGGGGCTCCTACGAGCAGTACTTC. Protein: CASSSLGAGGSYEQYF.

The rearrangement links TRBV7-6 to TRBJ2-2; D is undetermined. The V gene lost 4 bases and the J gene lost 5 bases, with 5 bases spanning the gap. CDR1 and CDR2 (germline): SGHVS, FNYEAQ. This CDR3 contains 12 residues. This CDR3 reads CASSSGTGELFF. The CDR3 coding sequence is TGTGCCAGCAGCTCCGGGACCGGGGAGCTGTTTTTT.

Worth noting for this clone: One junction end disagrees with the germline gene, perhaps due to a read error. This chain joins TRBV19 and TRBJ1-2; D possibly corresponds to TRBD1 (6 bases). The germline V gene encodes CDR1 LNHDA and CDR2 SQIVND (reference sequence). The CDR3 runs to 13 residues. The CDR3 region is CASTGQPNCGYTF. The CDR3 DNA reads TGTGCCAGTACCGGACAGCCTAACTGTGGCTACACCTTC.

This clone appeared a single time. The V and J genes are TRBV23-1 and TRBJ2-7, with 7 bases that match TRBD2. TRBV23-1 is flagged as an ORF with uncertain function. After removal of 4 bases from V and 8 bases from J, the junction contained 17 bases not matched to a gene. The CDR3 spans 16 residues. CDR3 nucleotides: TGCGCCAGCAGTCCCACTTTCTGGCGGGAGCCCCCGCAGCAGTACTTC. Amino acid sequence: CASSPTFWREPPQQYF.

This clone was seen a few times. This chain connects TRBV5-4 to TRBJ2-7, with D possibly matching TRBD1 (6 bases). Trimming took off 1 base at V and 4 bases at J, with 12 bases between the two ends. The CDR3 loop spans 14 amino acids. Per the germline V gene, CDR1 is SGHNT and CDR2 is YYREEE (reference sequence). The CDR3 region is CASSLLGGRYEQYF. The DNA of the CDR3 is TGTGCCAGCAGCTTGCTAGGGGGACGGTACGAGCAGTACTTC.

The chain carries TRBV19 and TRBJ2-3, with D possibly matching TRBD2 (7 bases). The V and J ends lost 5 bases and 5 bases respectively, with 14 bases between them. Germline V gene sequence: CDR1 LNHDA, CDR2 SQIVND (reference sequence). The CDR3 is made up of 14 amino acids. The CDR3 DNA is TGTGCCAGTAGTCTCGGGGGGCGGGAAGATACGCAGTATTTT. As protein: CASSLGGREDTQYF.

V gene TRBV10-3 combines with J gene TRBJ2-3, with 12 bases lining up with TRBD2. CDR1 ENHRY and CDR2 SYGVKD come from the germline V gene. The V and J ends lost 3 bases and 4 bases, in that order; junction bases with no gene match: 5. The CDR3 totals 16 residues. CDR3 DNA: TGTGCCATCAGTGAATCTAGCGGGAGGGCCTCAGATACGCAGTATTTT. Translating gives CAISESSGRASDTQYF.

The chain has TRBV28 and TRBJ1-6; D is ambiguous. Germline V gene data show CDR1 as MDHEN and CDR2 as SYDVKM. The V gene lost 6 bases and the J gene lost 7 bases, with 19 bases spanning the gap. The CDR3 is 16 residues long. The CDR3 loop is CASSTPRGLGNSPLHF. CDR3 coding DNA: TGTGCCAGCAGCACCCCCCGCGGGTTGGGGAATTCACCCCTCCACTTT. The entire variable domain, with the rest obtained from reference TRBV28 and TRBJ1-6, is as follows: DVKVTQSSRYLVKRTGEKVFLECVQDMDHENMFWYRQDPGLGLRLIYFSYDVKMKEKGDIPEGYSVSREKKERFSLILESASTNQTSMYLCASSTPRGLGNSPLHFGNGTRLTVT.

The CDR3 protein is CASSPHLTENQHF. The CDR3 DNA is TGTGCCAGCAGTCCCCATCTAACCGAAAACCAGCATTTT. The V and J genes are TRBV28 and TRBJ1-5, with D uncertain. The CDR3 runs to 13 residues. Trimming shortened V by 5 bases and J by 12 bases, and 17 bases separated the two germline ends. Germline CDR1 and CDR2: MDHEN and SYDVKM. The complete variable domain, with remaining parts taken from reference TRBV28 and TRBJ1-5, reads DVKVTQSSRYLVKRTGEKVFLECVQDMDHENMFWYRQDPGLGLRLIYFSYDVKMKEKGDIPEGYSVSREKKERFSLILESASTNQTSMYLCASSPHLTENQHFGDGTRLSIL.